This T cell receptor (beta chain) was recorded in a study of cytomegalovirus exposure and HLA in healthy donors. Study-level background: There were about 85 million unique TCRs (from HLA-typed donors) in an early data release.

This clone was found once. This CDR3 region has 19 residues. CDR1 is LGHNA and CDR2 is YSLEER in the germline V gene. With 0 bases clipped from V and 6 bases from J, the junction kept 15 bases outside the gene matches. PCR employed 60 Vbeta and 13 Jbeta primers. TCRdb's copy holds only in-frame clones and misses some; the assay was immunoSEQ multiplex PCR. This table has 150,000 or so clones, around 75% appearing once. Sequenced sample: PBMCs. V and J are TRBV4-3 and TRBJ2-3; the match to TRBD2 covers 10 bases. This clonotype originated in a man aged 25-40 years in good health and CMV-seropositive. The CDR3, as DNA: TGCGCCAGCAGCCAAGAGCCCGGCGGGGTAGCGGGGGGCGGGGATACGCAGTATTTT. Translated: CASSQEPGGVAGGGDTQYF.